These T cell receptor beta chains were read from a single sample in a study of T cells in Graves' hyperthyroidism and ophthalmopathy. TCRdb re-derived calls from the multiplex PCR reads in MiXCR, one entry per CDR3 protein. The table lists approximately 270,000 distinct CDR3 sequences, less than 15% of them singletons. Sequenced input: blood. The receptors were sampled from a woman between 40 and 55 years old with Graves' hyperthyroidism that later progressed to Graves' ophthalmopathy. CDR3s include the opening cysteine and the closing phenylalanine or tryptophan. D genes are given only for firm matches. Part of the rows lack a size; the others show once, few, many or a class for expanded clones.

D gene: TRBD2
V gene: TRBV28
J gene: TRBJ2-7
clone size: few
CDR3 DNA: TGTGCCAGCACTCTCTTTTGGAGGGGAGCTAGCGGGACGCCCCCCTACGAGCAGTACTTC
CDR3 protein: CASTLFWRGASGTPPYEQYF

D gene: .
V gene: TRBV7-8
J gene: TRBJ2-3
clone size: many
CDR3 DNA: TGTGCCAGCAGCAGGAGGGACATCGGCAACACAGATACGCAGTATTTT
CDR3 protein: CASSRRDIGNTDTQYF

D gene: .
V gene: TRBV3-1
J gene: TRBJ1-5
clone size: many
CDR3 DNA: TGTGCCAGCAGCCAAGAGTTAAGTGGTCAGCCCCAGCATTTT
CDR3 protein: CASSQELSGQPQHF

D gene: TRBD2
V gene: TRBV7-3
J gene: TRBJ2-1
clone size: many
CDR3 DNA: TGTGCCAGCAGCGCAGGGACTAGCAATGAGCAGTTCTTC
CDR3 protein: CASSAGTSNEQFF

D gene: TRBD2
V gene: TRBV6-1
J gene: TRBJ2-1
clone size: many
CDR3 DNA: TGTGCCAGCAGGGGACTAGCGGGAGCCCCTAAATCCTACAATGAGCAGTTCTTC
CDR3 protein: CASRGLAGAPKSYNEQFF

D gene: TRBD2
V gene: TRBV4-1
J gene: TRBJ2-7
clone size: .
CDR3 DNA: TGCGCCAGCAGTTGGGGTTCGGGGCTAGCGGGGGACTACGAGCAGTACTTC
CDR3 protein: CASSWGSGLAGDYEQYF

D gene: .
V gene: TRBV28
J gene: TRBJ1-2
clone size: many
CDR3 DNA: TGTGCCAGCAGCCACAACATCCTCAGGGGTGGCTACACCTTC
CDR3 protein: CASSHNILRGGYTF

D gene: TRBD2
V gene: TRBV11-2
J gene: TRBJ2-1
clone size: many
CDR3 DNA: TGTGCCAGCAGAGTTCCGGGACTAGAAATTAATGAGCAGTTCTTC
CDR3 protein: CASRVPGLEINEQFF

D gene: TRBD2
V gene: TRBV2
J gene: TRBJ2-3
clone size: many
CDR3 DNA: TGTGCCAGCAGTGCAATAGCGGGAGTCGTTACCCAAACAGATACGCAGTATTTT
CDR3 protein: CASSAIAGVVTQTDTQYF

D gene: .
V gene: TRBV6-1
J gene: TRBJ1-3
clone size: many
CDR3 DNA: TGTGCCAGCAGTCCACTCAGCTCTGGAAACACCATATATTTT
CDR3 protein: CASSPLSSGNTIYF

D gene: .
V gene: TRBV5-4
J gene: TRBJ1-1
clone size: many
CDR3 DNA: TGTGCCAGCAGCTTGGTAGCAGGTGGTGAAGCTTTCTTT
CDR3 protein: CASSLVAGGEAFF

D gene: TRBD2
V gene: TRBV11-2
J gene: TRBJ2-7
clone size: once
CDR3 DNA: TGTGCCAGCAGTCGCCTGGCGGGAGTAGGATCCTACGAGCAGTACTTC
CDR3 protein: CASSRLAGVGSYEQYF

D gene: TRBD1
V gene: TRBV29-1
J gene: TRBJ2-2
clone size: few
CDR3 DNA: TGCAGCGTTGGGTTCTCCGGGACAGGGTCCGGGGAGCTGTTTTTT
CDR3 protein: CSVGFSGTGSGELFF

D gene: .
V gene: TRBV7-9
J gene: TRBJ2-5
clone size: .
CDR3 DNA: TGTGCCAGCAGCGAACAGGTAGCAGGGGAGACCCAGTACTTC
CDR3 protein: CASSEQVAGETQYF

D gene: .
V gene: TRBV20-1
J gene: TRBJ2-7
clone size: .
CDR3 DNA: TGCGGTATCCCTTGGGGGAAGGGACCTTTCGAGCAGTACTTC
CDR3 protein: CGIPWGKGPFEQYF

D gene: .
V gene: TRBV6-1
J gene: TRBJ2-1
clone size: many
CDR3 DNA: TGTGCCAGCAGTTCCGGGACTCACAATGAGCAGTTCTTC
CDR3 protein: CASSSGTHNEQFF

D gene: .
V gene: TRBV14
J gene: TRBJ1-1
clone size: many
CDR3 DNA: TGTGCCAGCAGCCAAAGTTCCCGGGGTATGAACACTGAAGCTTTCTTT
CDR3 protein: CASSQSSRGMNTEAFF